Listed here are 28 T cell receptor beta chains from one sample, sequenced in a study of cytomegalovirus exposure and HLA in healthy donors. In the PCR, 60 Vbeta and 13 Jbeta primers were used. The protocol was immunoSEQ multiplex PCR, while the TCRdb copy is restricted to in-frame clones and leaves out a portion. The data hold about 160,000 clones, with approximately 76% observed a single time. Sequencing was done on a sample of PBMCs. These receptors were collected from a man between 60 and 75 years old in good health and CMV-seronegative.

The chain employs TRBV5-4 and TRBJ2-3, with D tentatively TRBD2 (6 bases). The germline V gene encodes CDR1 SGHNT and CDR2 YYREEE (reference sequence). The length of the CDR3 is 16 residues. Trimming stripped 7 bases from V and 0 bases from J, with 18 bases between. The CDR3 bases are TGTGCCAGCGGGACTCCTGCGGCGAGAAGCACAGATACGCAGTATTTT. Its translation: CASGTPAARSTDTQYF.

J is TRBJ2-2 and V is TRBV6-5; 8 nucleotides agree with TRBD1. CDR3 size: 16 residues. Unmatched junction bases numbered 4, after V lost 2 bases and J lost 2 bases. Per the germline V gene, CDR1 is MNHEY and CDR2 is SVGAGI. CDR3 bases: TGTGCCAGCAGTTACCGGACAGGGCCAAACACCGGGGAGCTGTTTTTT. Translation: CASSYRTGPNTGELFF.

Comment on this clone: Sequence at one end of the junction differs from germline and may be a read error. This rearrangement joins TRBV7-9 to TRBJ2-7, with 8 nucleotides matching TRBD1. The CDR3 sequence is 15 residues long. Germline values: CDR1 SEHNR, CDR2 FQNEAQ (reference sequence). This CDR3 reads CSSSSDRVPTYEQYF. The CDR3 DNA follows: TGTTCCAGCAGCTCGGACAGGGTCCCCACCTACGAGCAGTACTTC.

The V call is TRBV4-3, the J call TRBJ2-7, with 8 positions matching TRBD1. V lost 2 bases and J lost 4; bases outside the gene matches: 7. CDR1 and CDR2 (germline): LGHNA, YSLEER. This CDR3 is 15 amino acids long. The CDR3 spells CASSQLTGGSYEQYF. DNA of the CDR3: TGCGCCAGCAGCCAACTCACAGGGGGTTCTTACGAGCAGTACTTC.

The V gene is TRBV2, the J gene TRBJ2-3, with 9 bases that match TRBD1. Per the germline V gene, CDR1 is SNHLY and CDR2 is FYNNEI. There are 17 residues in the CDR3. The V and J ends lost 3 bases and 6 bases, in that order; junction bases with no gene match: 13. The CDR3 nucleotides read TGTGCCAGCAGTGAGTCCTGGGGACAGGGAGTTTCGGATACGCAGTATTTT. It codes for CASSESWGQGVSDTQYF.

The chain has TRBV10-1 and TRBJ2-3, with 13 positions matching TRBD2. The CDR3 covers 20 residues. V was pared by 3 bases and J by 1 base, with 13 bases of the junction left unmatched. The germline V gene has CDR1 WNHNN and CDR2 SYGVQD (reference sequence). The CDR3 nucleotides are TGCGCCAGCAGTGAATTAGTCGTCACTAGCGGGGGGGCTGGCACAGATACGCAGTATTTT. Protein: CASSELVVTSGGAGTDTQYF.

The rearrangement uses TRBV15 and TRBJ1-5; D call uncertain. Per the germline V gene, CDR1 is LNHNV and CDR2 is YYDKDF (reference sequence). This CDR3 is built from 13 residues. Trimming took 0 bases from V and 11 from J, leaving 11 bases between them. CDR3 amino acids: CATSRDTTGAQHF. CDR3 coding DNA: TGTGCCACCAGCAGAGATACCACCGGGGCCCAGCATTTT.

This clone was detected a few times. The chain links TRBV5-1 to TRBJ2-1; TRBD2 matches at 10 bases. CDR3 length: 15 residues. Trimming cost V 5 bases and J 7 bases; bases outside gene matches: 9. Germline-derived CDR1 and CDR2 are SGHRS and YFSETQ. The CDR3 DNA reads TGCGCCAGCAGTCACGGCCTAGCGGGAGCAAATGAGCAGTTCTTC. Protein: CASSHGLAGANEQFF. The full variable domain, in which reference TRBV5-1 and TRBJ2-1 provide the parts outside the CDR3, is KAGVTQTPRYLIKTRGQQVTLSCSPISGHRSVSWYQQTPGQGLQFLFEYFSETQRNKGNFPGRFSGRQFSNSRSEMNVSTLELGDSALYLCASSHGLAGANEQFFGPGTRLTVL.

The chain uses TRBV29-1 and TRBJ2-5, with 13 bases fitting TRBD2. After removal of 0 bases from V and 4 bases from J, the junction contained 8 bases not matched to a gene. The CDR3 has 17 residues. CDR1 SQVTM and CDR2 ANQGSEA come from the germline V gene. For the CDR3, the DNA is TGCAGCGTTGAAGATCGACTAGCGGGAGGATGGGGAGAGACCCAGTACTTC. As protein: CSVEDRLAGGWGETQYF.

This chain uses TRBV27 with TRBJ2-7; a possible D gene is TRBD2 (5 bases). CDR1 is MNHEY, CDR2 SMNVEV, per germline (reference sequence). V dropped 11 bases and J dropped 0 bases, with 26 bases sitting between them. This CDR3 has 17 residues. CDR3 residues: CARKEDSHSRGSYEQYF. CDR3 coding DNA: TGTGCCCGCAAGGAGGACTCACATTCTCGGGGCTCCTACGAGCAGTACTTC.

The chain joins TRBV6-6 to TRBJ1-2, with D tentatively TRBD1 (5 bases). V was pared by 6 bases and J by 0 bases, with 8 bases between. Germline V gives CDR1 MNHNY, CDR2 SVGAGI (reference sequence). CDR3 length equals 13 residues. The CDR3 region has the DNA TGTGCCAGCAGGGCGACAGCTAACTATGGCTACACCTTC. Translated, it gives CASRATANYGYTF.

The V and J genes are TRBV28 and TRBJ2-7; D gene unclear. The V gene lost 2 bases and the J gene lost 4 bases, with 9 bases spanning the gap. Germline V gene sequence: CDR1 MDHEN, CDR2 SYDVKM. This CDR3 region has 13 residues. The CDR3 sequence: CASSLRFGYEQYF. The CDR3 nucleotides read TGTGCCAGCAGTTTAAGGTTCGGGTACGAGCAGTACTTC. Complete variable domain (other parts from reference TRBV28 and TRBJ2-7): DVKVTQSSRYLVKRTGEKVFLECVQDMDHENMFWYRQDPGLGLRLIYFSYDVKMKEKGDIPEGYSVSREKKERFSLILESASTNQTSMYLCASSLRFGYEQYFGPGTRLTVT.

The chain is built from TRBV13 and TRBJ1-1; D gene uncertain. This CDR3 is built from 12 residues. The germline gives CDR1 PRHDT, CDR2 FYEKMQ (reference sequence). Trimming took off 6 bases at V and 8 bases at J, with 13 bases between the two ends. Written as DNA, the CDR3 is TGTGCCAGCAGACGGAGCGGGCCAGAAGCTTTCTTT. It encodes CASRRSGPEAFF.

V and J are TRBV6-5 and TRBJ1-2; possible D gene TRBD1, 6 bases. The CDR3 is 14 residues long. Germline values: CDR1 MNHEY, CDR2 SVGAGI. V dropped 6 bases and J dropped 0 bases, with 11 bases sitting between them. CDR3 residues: CASRVRGTNYGYTF. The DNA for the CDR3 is TGTGCCAGCAGGGTCAGGGGCACTAACTATGGCTACACCTTC.

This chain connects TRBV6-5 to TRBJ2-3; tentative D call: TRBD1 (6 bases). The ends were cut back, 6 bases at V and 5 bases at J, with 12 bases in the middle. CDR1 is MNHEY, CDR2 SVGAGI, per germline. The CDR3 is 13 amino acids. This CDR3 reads CASSRTVGDTQYF. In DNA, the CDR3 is TGTGCCAGCAGCCGGACAGTGGGAGATACGCAGTATTTT.

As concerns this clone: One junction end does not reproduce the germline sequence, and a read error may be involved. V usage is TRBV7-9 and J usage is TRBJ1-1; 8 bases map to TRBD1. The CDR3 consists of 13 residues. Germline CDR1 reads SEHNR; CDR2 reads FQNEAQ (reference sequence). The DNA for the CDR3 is TGTTCCAGCACCCAGGGGGCGTACACTGAAGCTTTCTTT. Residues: CSSTQGAYTEAFF.

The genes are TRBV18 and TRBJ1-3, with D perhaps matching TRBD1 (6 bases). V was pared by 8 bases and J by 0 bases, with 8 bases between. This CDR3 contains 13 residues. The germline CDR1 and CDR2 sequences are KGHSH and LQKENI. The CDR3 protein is CASQGFSGNTIYF. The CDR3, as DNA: TGTGCCAGCCAGGGGTTCTCTGGAAACACCATATATTTT. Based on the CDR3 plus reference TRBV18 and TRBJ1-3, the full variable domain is NAGVMQNPRHLVRRRGQEARLRCSPMKGHSHVYWYRQLPEEGLKFMVYLQKENIIDESGMPKERFSAEFPKEGPSILRIQQVVRGDSAAYFCASQGFSGNTIYFGEGSWLTVV.

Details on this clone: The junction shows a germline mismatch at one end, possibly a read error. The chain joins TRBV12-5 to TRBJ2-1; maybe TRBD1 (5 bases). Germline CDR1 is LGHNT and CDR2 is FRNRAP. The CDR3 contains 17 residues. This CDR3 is CASGFQQDQSSYNEQLF. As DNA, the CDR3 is TGTGCTAGTGGTTTCCAACAGGACCAGAGCTCCTACAATGAGCAGCTCTTC.

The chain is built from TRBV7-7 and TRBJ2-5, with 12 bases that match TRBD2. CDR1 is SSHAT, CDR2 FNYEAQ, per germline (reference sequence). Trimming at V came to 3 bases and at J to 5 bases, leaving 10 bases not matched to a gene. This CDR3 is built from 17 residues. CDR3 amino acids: CASSFLASGGADETQYF. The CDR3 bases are TGTGCCAGCAGCTTCCTAGCTAGCGGGGGGGCGGATGAGACCCAGTACTTC.

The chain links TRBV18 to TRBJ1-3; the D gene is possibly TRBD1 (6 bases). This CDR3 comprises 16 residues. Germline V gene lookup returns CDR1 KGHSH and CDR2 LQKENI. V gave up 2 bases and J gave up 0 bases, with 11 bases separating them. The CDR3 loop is CASSPLDSFSGNTIYF. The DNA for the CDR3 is TGTGCCAGCTCACCATTGGACAGCTTCTCTGGAAACACCATATATTTT.

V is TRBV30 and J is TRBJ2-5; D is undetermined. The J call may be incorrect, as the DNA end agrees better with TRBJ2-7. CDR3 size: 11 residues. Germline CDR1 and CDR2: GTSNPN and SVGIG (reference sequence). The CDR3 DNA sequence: TGTGCCTGGAGTGTAGCCCACGAGCAGTACTTC. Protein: CAWSVAHEQYF.

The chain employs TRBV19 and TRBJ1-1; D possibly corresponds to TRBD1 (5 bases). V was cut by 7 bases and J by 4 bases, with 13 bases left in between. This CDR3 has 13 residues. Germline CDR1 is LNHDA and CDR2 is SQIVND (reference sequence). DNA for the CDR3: TGTGCCAGTACTTGGGGCCAATCCACTGAAGCTTTCTTT. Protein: CASTWGQSTEAFF. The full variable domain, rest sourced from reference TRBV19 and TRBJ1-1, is DGGITQSPKYLFRKEGQNVTLSCEQNLNHDAMYWYRQDPGQGLRLIYYSQIVNDFQKGDIAEGYSVSREKKESFPLTVTSAQKNPTAFYLCASTWGQSTEAFFGQGTRLTVV.

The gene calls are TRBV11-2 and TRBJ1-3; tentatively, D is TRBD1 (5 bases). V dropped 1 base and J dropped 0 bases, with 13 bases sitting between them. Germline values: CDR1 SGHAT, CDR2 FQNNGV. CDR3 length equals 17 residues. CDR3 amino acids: CASSLVAGASSGNTIYF. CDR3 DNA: TGTGCCAGCAGCTTAGTCGCTGGGGCGAGCTCTGGAAACACCATATATTTT.

This CDR3 is CASSLRDRVPNEKLFF. The CDR3 bases are TGCGCCAGCAGCTTGCGGGACAGGGTACCTAATGAAAAACTGTTTTTT. The chain recombines TRBV5-1 with TRBJ1-4, with 9 positions matching TRBD1. From germline, CDR1 is SGHRS and CDR2 YFSETQ. V shed 1 base and J 3 bases; nucleotides not matched to a gene: 4. The CDR3 runs to 16 residues.

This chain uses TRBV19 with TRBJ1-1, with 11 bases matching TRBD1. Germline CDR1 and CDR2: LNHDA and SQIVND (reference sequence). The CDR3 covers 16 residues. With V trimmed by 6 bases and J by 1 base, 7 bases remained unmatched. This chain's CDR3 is CASSWSGQGGNTEAFF. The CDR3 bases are TGTGCCAGTAGCTGGTCGGGACAGGGGGGGAACACTGAAGCTTTCTTT.

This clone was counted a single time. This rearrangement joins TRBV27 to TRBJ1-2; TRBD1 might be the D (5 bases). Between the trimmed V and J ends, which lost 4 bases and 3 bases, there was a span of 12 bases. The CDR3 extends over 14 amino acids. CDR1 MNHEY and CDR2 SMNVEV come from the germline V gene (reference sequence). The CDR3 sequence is CASSWAGPDYGYTF. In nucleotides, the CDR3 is TGTGCCAGCAGTTGGGCAGGGCCTGACTATGGCTACACCTTC.

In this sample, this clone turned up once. The CDR3 loop reads CAITQATGTNEQYF. CDR3 nucleotides: TGTGCCATCACCCAGGCGACAGGGACGAACGAGCAGTACTTC. The chain uses TRBV10-3 and TRBJ2-7; 7 nucleotides agree with TRBD1. The CDR3 consists of 14 residues. CDR1 is ENHRY and CDR2 is SYGVKD in the germline V gene. J gave up 5 bases and V 7 bases, and 11 bases lay outside the gene matches.

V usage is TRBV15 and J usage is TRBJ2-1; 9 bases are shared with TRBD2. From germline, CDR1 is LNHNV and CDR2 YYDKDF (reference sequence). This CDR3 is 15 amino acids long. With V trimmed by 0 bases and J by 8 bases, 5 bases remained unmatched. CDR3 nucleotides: TGTGCCACCAGCAGAGAAGCGGGAGGCTCCGATGAGCAGTTCTTC. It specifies CATSREAGGSDEQFF.